This T cell receptor (beta chain) was obtained from a study of post-analysis software for immune sequencing data. Study in general: Recorded subtypes: relapsing-remitting, secondary progressive, progressive-relapsing; some patients unannotated.

Unique molecular identifiers were built into the TCR beta cDNA libraries. Input of roughly 0.9 to 11 million T cells yielded 500,000 to 650,000 cDNA molecules. TCRdb reprocessed the PCR reads with MiXCR, giving one entry per CDR3 protein. The sample shows hundreds of thousands of distinct CDR3 sequences, just under 30% of them seen only once. This clonotype was recorded a few times. Its antigen remains unidentified. Deletions cut 0 bases from V and 0 bases from J, with 6 bases between. CDR1 and CDR2 (germline): SGHRS, YFSETQ. CDR3 length: 14 residues. Findings and caveats of the study: Compared against controls, patients with multiple sclerosis displayed significantly lower normalized Chao1 diversity. Batch-matched samples strongly co-clustered by F measure. Patients had higher frequencies than controls of roughly 5 TRBV segments, including TRBV5-6, TRBV5-1 and TRBV20-1.

Sequencing was done on a sample of blood. V and J are TRBV5-1 and TRBJ1-2; D gene ambiguous. The clonotype was recovered from a girl under 18 with multiple sclerosis. As DNA, the CDR3 is TGCGCCAGCAGCTTGGTTGTTGCTAACTATGGCTACACCTTC. Residues: CASSLVVANYGYTF.